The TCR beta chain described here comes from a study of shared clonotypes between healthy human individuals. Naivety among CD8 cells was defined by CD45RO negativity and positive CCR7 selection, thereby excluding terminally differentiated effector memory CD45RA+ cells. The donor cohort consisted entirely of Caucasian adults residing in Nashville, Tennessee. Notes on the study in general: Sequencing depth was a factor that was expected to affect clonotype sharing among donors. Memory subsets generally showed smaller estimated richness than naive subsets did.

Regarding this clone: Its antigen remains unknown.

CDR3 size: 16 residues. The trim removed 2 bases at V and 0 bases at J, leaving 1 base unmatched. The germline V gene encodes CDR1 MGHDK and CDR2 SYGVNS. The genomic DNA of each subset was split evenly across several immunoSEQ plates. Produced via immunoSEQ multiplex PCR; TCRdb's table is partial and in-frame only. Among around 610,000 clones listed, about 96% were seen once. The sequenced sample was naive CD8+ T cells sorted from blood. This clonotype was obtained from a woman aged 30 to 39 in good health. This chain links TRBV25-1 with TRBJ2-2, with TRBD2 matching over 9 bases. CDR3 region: CASSEVAGANTGELFF. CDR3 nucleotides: TGTGCCAGCAGTGAAGTAGCGGGAGCGAACACCGGGGAGCTGTTTTTT.